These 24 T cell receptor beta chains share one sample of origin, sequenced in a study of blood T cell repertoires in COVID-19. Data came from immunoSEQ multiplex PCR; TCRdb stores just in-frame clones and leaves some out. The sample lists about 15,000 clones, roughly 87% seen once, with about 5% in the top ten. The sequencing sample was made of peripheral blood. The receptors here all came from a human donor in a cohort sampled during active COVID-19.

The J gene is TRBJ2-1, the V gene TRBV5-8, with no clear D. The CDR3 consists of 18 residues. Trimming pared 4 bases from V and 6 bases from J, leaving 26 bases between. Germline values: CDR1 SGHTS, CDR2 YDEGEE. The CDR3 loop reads CASSEVLRIGRRSNEQFF. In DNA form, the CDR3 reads TGTGCCAGCAGCGAGGTCCTCCGTATAGGCCGCAGATCCAATGAGCAGTTCTTC.

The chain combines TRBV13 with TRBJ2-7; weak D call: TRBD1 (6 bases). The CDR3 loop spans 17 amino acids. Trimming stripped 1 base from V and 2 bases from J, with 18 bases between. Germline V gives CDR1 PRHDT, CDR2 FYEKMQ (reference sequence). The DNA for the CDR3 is TGTGCCAGCAGCTTAGTAAGGGGGTCGGGTTTGACCTACGAGCAGTACTTC. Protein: CASSLVRGSGLTYEQYF. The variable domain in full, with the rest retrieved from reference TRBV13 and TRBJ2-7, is AAGVIQSPRHLIKEKRETATLKCYPIPRHDTVYWYQQGPGQDPQFLISFYEKMQSDKGSIPDRFSAQQFSDYHSELNMSSLELGDSALYFCASSLVRGSGLTYEQYFGPGTRLTVT.

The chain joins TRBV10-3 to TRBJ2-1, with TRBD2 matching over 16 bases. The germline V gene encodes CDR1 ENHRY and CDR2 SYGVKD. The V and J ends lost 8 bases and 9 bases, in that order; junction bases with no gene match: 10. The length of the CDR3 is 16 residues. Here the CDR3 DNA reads TGTGCCATCTCCCCGGGACTAGCGGGAGGGCCCCCTGAGCAGTTCTTC. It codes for CAISPGLAGGPPEQFF.

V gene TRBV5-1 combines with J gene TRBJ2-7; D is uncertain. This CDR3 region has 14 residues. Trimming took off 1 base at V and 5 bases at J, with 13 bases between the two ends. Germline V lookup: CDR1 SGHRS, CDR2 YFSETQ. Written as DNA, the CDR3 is TGCGCCAGCAGCTTGATGCGCTACGAGAACGAGCAGTACTTC. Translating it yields CASSLMRYENEQYF.

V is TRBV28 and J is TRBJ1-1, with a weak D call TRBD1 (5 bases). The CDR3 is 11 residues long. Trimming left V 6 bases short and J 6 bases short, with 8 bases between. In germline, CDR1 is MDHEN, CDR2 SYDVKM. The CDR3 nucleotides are TGTGCCAGCAGCTGGGGGGCTGAAGCTTTCTTT. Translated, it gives CASSWGAEAFF.

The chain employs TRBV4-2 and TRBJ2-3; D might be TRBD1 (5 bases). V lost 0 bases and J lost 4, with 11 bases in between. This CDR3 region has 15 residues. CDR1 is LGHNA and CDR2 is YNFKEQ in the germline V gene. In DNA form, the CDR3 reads TGTGCCAGCAGCCAAGAAGGGGCGACAGCAGATACGCAGTATTTT. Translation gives CASSQEGATADTQYF.

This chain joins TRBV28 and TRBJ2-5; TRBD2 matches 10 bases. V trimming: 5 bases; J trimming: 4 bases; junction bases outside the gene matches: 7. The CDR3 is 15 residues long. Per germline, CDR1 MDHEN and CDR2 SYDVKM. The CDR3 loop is CASSGAGGPLETQYF. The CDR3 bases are TGTGCCAGCAGTGGAGCGGGAGGGCCATTAGAGACCCAGTACTTC.

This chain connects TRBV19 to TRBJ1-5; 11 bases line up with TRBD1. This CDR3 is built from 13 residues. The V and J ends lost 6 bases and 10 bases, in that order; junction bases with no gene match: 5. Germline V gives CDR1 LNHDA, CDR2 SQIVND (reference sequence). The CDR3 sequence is CASSGQGASPQHF. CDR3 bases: TGTGCCAGTAGCGGACAGGGGGCGAGTCCCCAGCATTTT.

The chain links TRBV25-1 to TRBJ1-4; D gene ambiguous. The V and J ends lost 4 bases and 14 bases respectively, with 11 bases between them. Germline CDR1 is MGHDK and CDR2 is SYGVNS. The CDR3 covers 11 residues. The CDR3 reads CASSAWAKLFF. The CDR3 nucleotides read TGTGCCAGCAGTGCCTGGGCGAAGCTGTTTTTT.

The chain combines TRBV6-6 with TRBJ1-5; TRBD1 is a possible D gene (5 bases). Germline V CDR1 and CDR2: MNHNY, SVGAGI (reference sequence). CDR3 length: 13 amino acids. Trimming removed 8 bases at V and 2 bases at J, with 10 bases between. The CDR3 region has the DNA TGTGCCAGCCAGGGTGGTGGCAATCAGCCCCAGCATTTT. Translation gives CASQGGGNQPQHF.

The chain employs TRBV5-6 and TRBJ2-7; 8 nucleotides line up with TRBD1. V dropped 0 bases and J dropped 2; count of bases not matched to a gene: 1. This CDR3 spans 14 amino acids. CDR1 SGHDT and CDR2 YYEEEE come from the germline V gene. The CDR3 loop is CASSLAQGAYEQYF. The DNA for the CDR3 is TGTGCCAGCAGCTTGGCACAGGGGGCCTACGAGCAGTACTTC.

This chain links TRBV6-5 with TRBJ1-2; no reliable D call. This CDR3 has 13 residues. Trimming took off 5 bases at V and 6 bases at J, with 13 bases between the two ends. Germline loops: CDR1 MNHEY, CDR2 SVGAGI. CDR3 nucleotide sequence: TGTGCCAGCAGTCCCCGAGACATCCATGGCTACACCTTC. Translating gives CASSPRDIHGYTF.

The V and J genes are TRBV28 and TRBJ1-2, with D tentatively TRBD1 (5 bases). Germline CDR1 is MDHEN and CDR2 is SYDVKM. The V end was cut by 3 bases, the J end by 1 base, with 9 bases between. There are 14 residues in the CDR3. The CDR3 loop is CASSFGANNYGYTF. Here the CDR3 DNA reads TGTGCCAGCAGTTTTGGGGCGAATAACTATGGCTACACCTTC.

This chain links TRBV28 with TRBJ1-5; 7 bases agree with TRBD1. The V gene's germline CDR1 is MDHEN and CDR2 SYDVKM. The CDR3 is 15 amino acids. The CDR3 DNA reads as TGTGCTTCGACAGGGCCGCTATATAGCAATCAGCCCCAGCATTTT. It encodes CASTGPLYSNQPQHF.

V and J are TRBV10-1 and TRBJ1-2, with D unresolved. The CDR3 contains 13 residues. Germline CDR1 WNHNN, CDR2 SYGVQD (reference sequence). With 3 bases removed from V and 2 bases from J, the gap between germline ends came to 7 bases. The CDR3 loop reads CASSETYNYGYTF. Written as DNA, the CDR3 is TGCGCCAGCAGTGAAACTTACAACTATGGCTACACCTTC.

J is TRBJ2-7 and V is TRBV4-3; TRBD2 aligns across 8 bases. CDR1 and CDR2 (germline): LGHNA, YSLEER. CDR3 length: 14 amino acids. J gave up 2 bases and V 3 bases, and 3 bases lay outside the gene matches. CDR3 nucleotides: TGCGCCAGCAGCCAGGGGACTAGTACCTACGAGCAGTACTTC. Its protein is CASSQGTSTYEQYF.

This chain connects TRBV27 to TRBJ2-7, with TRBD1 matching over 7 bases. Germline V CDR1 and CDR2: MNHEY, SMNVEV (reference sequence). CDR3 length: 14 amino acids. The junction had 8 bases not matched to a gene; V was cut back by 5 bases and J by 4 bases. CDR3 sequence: CASSKGQATYEQYF. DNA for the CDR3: TGTGCCAGCAGTAAAGGACAGGCTACGTACGAGCAGTACTTC.

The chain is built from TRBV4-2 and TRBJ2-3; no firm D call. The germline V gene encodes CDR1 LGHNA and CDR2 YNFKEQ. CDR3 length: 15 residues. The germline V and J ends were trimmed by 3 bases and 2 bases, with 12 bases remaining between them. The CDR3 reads CASSQGQRLTDTQYF. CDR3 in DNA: TGTGCCAGCAGCCAGGGTCAAAGACTCACAGATACGCAGTATTTT.

CDR3 loop: CASSNPSPSPTGSNSPLHF. The CDR3 DNA sequence: TGTGCCAGCAGCAATCCGTCCCCGTCACCTACAGGGAGCAATTCACCCCTCCACTTT. This rearrangement joins TRBV21-1 to TRBJ1-6; no DNA check was done on the table's D call, TRBD1. TRBV21-1 is tagged as a pseudogene. This CDR3 spans 19 amino acids.

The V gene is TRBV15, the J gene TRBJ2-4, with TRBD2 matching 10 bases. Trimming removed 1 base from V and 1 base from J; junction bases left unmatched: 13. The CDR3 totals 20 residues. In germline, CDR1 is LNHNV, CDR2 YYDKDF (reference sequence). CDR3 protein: CATSRASGLAGEWAKNIQYF. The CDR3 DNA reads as TGTGCCACCAGCAGAGCCTCTGGGCTAGCGGGAGAATGGGCCAAAAACATTCAGTACTTC.

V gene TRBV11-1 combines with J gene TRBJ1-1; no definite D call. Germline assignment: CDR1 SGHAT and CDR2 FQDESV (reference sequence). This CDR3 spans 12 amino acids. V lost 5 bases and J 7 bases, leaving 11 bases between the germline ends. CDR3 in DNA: TGTGCCAGCAGCGAGCTCGGGAGTGAAGCTTTCTTT. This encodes CASSELGSEAFF. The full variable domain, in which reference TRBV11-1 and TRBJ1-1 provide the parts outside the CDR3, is EAEVAQSPRYKITEKSQAVAFWCDPISGHATLYWYRQILGQGPELLVQFQDESVVDDSQLPKDRFSAERLKGVDSTLKIQPAELGDSAMYLCASSELGSEAFFGQGTRLTVV.

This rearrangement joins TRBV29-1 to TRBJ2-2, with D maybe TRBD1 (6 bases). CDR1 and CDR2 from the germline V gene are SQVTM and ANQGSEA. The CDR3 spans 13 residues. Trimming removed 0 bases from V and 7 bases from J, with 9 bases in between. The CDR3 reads CSVEEGAVGELFF. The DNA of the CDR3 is TGCAGCGTTGAAGAGGGGGCTGTCGGGGAGCTGTTTTTT.

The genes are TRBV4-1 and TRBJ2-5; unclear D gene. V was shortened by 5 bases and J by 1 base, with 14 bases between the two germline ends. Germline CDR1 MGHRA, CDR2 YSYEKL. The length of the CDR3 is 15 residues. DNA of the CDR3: TGCGCCAGCAGCTCGCAGGTACTTGTCCAAGAGACCCAGTACTTC. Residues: CASSSQVLVQETQYF.

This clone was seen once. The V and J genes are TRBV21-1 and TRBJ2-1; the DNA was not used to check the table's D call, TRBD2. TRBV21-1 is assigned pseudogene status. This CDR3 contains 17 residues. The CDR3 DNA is TGTGCCAGCAGCAAAGAGATGGCTAGCGGGAGGTTCAATGAGCAGTTCTTC. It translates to CASSKEMASGRFNEQFF.